The clone carrying this T cell receptor beta chain was observed a single time. This sample was included in a study of T cell responses to AZD1222 COVID-19 vaccine. Libraries were prepared by immunoSEQ multiplex PCR; TCRdb keeps only in-frame clonotypes and omits some of them. Here the sample spans 120,000 to 150,000 clones, about 93% being singletons. Source: peripheral blood, taken on day 0 of AZD1222 vaccination. The clonotype originates from an adult in good health.

DNA of the CDR3: TGTGCCAGCTCGGAGAGCTCCTACGAGCAGTACTTC. Amino acids: CASSESSYEQYF. This chain links TRBV5-5 with TRBJ2-7; D gene uncertain. The CDR3 consists of 12 residues. V lost 7 bases and J lost 0, with 8 bases in between. CDR1 is SGHKS, CDR2 YYEKEE, per germline (reference sequence).